In its sample, the clone carrying this T cell receptor beta chain was seen many times. These data originate in a study of T cells in Graves' hyperthyroidism and ophthalmopathy. The TCR beta CDR3 regions underwent amplification using RNA transcripts as the source. HTBI primers were used for first-round RT-PCR of the TCR CDR3. TCRdb re-derived calls from the multiplex PCR reads in MiXCR, one entry per CDR3 protein. The sample holds about 520,000 distinct CDR3 sequences, less than 25% seen once. CDR3 length: 14 residues. CDR1 and CDR2 from the germline V gene are SQVTM and ANQGSEA. V was shortened by 0 bases and J by 5 bases, with 13 bases between the two germline ends.

The TCR comes from a woman aged 25 to 39 with Graves' ophthalmopathy. The sample taken for sequencing was blood. This chain links TRBV29-1 with TRBJ1-2; D gene uncertain. The CDR3 sequence: CSVEDLRNEYGYTF. As DNA, the CDR3 is TGCAGCGTTGAAGATCTCCGGAATGAGTATGGCTACACCTTC.